This T cell receptor beta chain originates from a study of blood T cells in healthy people across ages. Next came a second PCR, run for roughly 6 to 11 cycles, which used a sample-barcoded 5' primer along with a J-beta primer mix. TCRdb itself ran the 5' RACE reads through MiXCR, one entry per CDR3 protein. The table records about 640,000 distinct CDR3 sequences, 58% of them present only once. V gave up 1 base and J gave up 3 bases, with 7 bases separating them. This CDR3 has 15 amino acids. CDR1 and CDR2 (germline): MNHEY, SMNVEV (reference sequence). Aged roughly 6 to 95, donors were systemically healthy Caucasians from Russia. The authors isolated at least 7 million PBMCs per sample.

This rearrangement joins TRBV27 to TRBJ2-6, with D possibly TRBD2 on 5 matching bases. The clonotype was recovered from a man aged 60 to 69 in good health. The sample taken for sequencing was blood. DNA for the CDR3: TGTGCCAGCAGTTTATACGGGGTTGGGGCCAACGTCCTGACTTTC. It is translated as CASSLYGVGANVLTF.